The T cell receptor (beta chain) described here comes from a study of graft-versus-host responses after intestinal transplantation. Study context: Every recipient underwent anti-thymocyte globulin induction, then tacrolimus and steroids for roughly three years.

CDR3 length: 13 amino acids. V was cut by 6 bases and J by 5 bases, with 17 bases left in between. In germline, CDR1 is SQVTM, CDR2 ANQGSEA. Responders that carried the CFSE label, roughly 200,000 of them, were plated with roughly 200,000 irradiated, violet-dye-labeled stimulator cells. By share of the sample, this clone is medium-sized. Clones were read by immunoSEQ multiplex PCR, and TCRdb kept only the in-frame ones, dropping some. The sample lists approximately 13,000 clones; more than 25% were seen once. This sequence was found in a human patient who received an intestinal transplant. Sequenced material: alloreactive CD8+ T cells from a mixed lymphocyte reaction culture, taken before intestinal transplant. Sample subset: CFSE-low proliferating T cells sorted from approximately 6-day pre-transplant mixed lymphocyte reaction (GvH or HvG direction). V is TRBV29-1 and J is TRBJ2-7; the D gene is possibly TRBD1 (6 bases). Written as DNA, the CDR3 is TGCAGCGTCACCCCCAGGGGACCGGACGAGCAGTACTTC. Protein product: CSVTPRGPDEQYF.